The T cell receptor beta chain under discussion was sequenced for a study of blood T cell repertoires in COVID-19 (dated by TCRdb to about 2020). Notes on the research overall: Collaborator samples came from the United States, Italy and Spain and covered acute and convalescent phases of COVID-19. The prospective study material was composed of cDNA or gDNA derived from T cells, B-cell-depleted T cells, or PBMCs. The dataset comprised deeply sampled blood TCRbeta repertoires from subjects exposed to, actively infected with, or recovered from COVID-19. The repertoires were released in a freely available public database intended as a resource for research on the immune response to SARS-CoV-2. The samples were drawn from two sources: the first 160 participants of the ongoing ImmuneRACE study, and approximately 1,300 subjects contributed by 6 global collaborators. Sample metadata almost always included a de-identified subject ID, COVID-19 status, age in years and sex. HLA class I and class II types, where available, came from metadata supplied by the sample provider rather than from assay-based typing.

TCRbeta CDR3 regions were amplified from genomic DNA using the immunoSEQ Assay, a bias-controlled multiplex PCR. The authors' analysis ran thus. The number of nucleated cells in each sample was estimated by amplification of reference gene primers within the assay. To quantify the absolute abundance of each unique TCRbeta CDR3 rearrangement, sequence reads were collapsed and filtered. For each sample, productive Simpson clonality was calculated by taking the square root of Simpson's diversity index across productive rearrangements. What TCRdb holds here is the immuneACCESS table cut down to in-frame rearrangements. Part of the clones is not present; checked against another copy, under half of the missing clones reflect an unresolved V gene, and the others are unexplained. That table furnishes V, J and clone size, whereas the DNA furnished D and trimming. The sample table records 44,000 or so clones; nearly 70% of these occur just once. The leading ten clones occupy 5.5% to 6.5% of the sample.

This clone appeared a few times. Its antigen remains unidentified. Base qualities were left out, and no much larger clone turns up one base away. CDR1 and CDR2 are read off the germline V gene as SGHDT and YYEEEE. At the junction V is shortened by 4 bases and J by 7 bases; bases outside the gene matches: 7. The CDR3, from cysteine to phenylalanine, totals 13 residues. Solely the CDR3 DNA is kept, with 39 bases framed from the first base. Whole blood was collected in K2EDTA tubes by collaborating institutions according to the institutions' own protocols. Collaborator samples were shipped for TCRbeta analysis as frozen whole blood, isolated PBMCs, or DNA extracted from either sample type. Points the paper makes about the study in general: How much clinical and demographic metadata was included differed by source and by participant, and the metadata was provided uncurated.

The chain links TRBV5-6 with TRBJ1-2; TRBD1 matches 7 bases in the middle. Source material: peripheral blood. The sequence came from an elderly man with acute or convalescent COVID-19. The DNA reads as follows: TGTGCCAGCAGCCAAATAGGGGGCTCTGGCTACACCTTC. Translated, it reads CASSQIGGSGYTF.